A selection of T cell receptor beta chains follows, all from one sample in a study of T cell responses to AZD1222 COVID-19 vaccine. Data came from immunoSEQ multiplex PCR; TCRdb stores just in-frame clones and leaves some out. Of 110,000 or so clones listed, about 86% were seen once; the top ten hold 3.3%. The sample was peripheral blood, taken on day 0 of AZD1222 vaccination. Receptors originate from an adult in good health. Both conserved end residues are part of each CDR3.

CDR3 length	J gene	V gene	CDR3 protein
14	TRBJ2-2	TRBV24-1	CATSDPRFSGELFF
13	TRBJ1-1	TRBV2	CASREDQGGEAFF
15	TRBJ1-6	TRBV6-4	CASSDLGEAGSPLHF
14	TRBJ2-6	TRBV7-3	CASMTGAGANVLTF
16	TRBJ1-1	TRBV6-5	CASSYSRAGPNTEAFF
18	TRBJ2-5	TRBV3-1/TRBV3-2	CASSQDPRLAGGQETQYF
14	TRBJ2-2	TRBV6-5	CASRDRQNTGELFF
12	TRBJ2-5	TRBV15	CATSREWTHQYF
12	TRBJ2-5	TRBV10-3	CAGGTGEETQYF
16	TRBJ2-1	TRBV11-3	CASSLGETLQGHEQFF
11	TRBJ1-1	TRBV6-2/TRBV6-3	CASSLGREAFF
13	TRBJ1-1	TRBV11-2	CASSLTGNTEAFF
12	TRBJ2-1	TRBV18	CASSTGFHEQFF
15	TRBJ1-1	TRBV28	CASSLSRTGSTEAFF
13	TRBJ1-5	TRBV18	CASSPEGNQPQHF
16	TRBJ2-3	TRBV4-1	CASSQPDRAYTDTQYF
15	TRBJ1-2	TRBV19	CASSDSGGSFYGYTF
14	TRBJ1-5	TRBV5-1	CASSTSGVGQPQHF
18	TRBJ1-5	TRBV6-2/TRBV6-3	CASSYRTFTRGSNQPQHF
14	TRBJ1-3	TRBV14	CASSQVATGNTIYF
15	TRBJ1-3	TRBV5-4	CASSPKQGTGNTIYF
13	TRBJ1-2	TRBV11-2	CASSEDRLGGYTF
14	TRBJ1-2	TRBV27	CASSLSTANYGYTF
15	TRBJ2-2	TRBV10-3	CAIRDGTANTGELFF
16	TRBJ2-5	TRBV9	CASSAQRESNGETQYF
11	TRBJ1-5	TRBV20-1	CSAQTGGQQHF
13	TRBJ2-5	TRBV4-1	CASSQWRKETQYF
18	TRBJ2-1	TRBV6-4	CASSDSLSSGTTYNEQFF
15	TRBJ2-7	TRBV5-4	CASSPGLAGSYEQYF
15	TRBJ2-5	TRBV13	CASSLEGSGLETQYF
16	TRBJ1-1	TRBV24-1	CATSDLRGGRGTEAFF
14	TRBJ1-2	TRBV28	CASSPLRGDYGYTF
14	TRBJ2-3	TRBV6-5	CASLDRGFTDTQYF
13	TRBJ1-2	TRBV28	CASRRPLLEGYTF
11	TRBJ2-7	TRBV12-1	CASSPPYEQYF
13	TRBJ1-5	TRBV2	CASAGGVNQPQHF
14	TRBJ2-1	TRBV5-6	CASSFAGVNNEQFF
16	TRBJ2-1	TRBV9	CASSPQPGSSYNEQFF
15	TRBJ1-1	TRBV11-2	CASSSPPRAPTEAFF
14	TRBJ1-2	TRBV5-1	CASSKGGDRDGYTF
17	TRBJ1-5	TRBV27	CASSLSMSKGGNQPQHF
14	TRBJ2-5	TRBV4-1	CASSQRRVQETQYF
15	TRBJ2-2	TRBV7-9	CASSPPGLLTGELFF
13	TRBJ2-7	TRBV6-5	CASRVPDSYEQYF
16	TRBJ1-2	TRBV13	CASSRSGQGTHYGYTF
14	TRBJ2-4	TRBV18	CASSPGGSKNIQYF
15	TRBJ2-7	TRBV18	CASSPPGGFNYEQYF
17	TRBJ1-3	TRBV9	CASSFRTGTNSGNTIYF